This T cell receptor (beta chain) was identified in a study of cytomegalovirus exposure and HLA in healthy donors. To note about this clone: Its matching antigen is unknown.

The PCR ran on 60 Vbeta and 13 Jbeta primers. TCRdb keeps only in-frame clones here, not all; method: immunoSEQ multiplex PCR. The data contain approximately 110,000 clones, roughly 80% of them singletons. General study findings and limits: Rarity marked most TCR sequences, yet some public TCRs occurred in many donors.

This clonotype was obtained from a man aged 30 to 45 in good health and CMV-seropositive. The sample was PBMCs.

The CDR3 coding sequence is TGTGCCAGCAGCTTGGCGGAGAGCTCCTACGAGCAGTACTTC. Protein product: CASSLAESSYEQYF. The V call is TRBV5-6, the J call TRBJ2-7; D unresolved. Per germline, CDR1 SGHDT and CDR2 YYEEEE. Trimming stripped 0 bases from V and 0 bases from J, with 7 bases between. The CDR3 length is 14 residues.